The 23 T cell receptor beta chains below all came from one sample that was sequenced in a study of chemoradiotherapy in HPV16-positive cancers (dated by TCRdb to between 2021 and 2023). The library came from the immunoSEQ multiplex PCR assay. The table comes from immuneACCESS by way of TCRdb, which keeps in-frame sequences with V and J called. Part of the clones is missing from these tables; in studies checked, under half for an unresolved V gene and the rest for unknown reasons. Here the sample has roughly 2,100 clones; more than 75% occur a single time. The ten largest make up roughly 9.8% of the sample. Sequencing used tumor tissue, obtained from a patient who underwent chemoradiotherapy. Source of these receptors: a human donor with HPV-associated anogenital cancer.

The J gene is TRBJ2-3, the V gene TRBV6-1; possible D gene TRBD2, 5 bases. Germline V lookup: CDR1 MNHNS, CDR2 SASEGT. This CDR3 spans 15 amino acids. The germline V and J ends were trimmed by 6 bases and 2 bases, with 15 bases remaining between them. The CDR3 region has the DNA TGTGCCAGCAGGGAGGCCCACGGACCCACAGATACGCAGTATTTT. Translating it yields CASREAHGPTDTQYF.

The chain couples TRBV30 to TRBJ1-2; no clear D gene. The V gene lost 0 bases and the J gene lost 5 bases, with 16 bases spanning the gap. Germline V gene sequence: CDR1 GTSNPN, CDR2 SVGIG (reference sequence). The CDR3 has 15 residues. CDR3 residues: CAWSVRSGWQYGYTF. The CDR3 bases are TGTGCCTGGAGTGTACGGTCGGGGTGGCAGTATGGCTACACCTTC.

The V and J genes are TRBV6-1 and TRBJ2-3, with TRBD1 matching 7 bases. V was clipped by 2 bases and J by 8 bases; unmatched bases: 10. The germline V gene encodes CDR1 MNHNS and CDR2 SASEGT. CDR3 length: 15 amino acids. The chain's CDR3 is CASSEQGGSHTTQYF. CDR3 DNA sequence: TGTGCCAGCAGTGAACAAGGGGGCTCCCACACTACGCAGTATTTT.

The J gene is TRBJ1-6, the V gene TRBV6-1; 8 bases are shared with TRBD1. The length of the CDR3 is 15 residues. V dropped 2 bases and J dropped 5; count of bases not matched to a gene: 2. CDR1 is MNHNS and CDR2 is SASEGT in the germline V gene. The CDR3 DNA reads as TGTGCCAGCAGTGAACAGACAGGGGATAATTCACCCCTCCACTTT. It yields the protein CASSEQTGDNSPLHF.

The chain is built from TRBV7-9 and TRBJ1-1; D unresolved. This CDR3 comprises 15 residues. Between the trimmed V and J ends, which lost 2 bases and 1 base, there was a span of 11 bases. Germline CDR1 is SEHNR and CDR2 is FQNEAQ (reference sequence). The CDR3 sequence: CASSLNSFQNTEAFF. The CDR3 DNA reads TGTGCCAGCAGCTTAAACAGCTTCCAGAACACTGAAGCTTTCTTT. Full variable domain (remainder filled in from reference TRBV7-9 and TRBJ1-1): DTGVSQNPRHKITKRGQNVTFRCDPISEHNRLYWYRQTLGQGPEFLTYFQNEAQLEKSRLLSDRFSAERPKGSFSTLEIQRTEQGDSAMYLCASSLNSFQNTEAFFGQGTRLTVV.

The chain links TRBV19 to TRBJ2-7, with 9 nucleotides matching TRBD1. Germline values: CDR1 LNHDA, CDR2 SQIVND (reference sequence). This CDR3 has 14 amino acids. The junction had 9 bases not matched to a gene; V was cut back by 6 bases and J by 6 bases. In DNA, the CDR3 is TGTGCCAGTAGCCACCGGGACAGGGCCTTCGAGCAGTACTTC. Residues: CASSHRDRAFEQYF.

This chain connects TRBV7-9 to TRBJ2-2; 7 bases line up with TRBD2. Germline V gene sequence: CDR1 SEHNR, CDR2 FQNEAQ (reference sequence). J lost 6 bases, V lost 5 bases, and 9 bases had no gene match. This CDR3 has 15 amino acids. In DNA, the CDR3 is TGTGCCAGCAGCCCCCGACTAGCTGGCGCCGGGGAGCTGTTTTTT. Its protein is CASSPRLAGAGELFF.

This clone was counted once. The chain employs TRBV6-1 and TRBJ2-3, with 11 bases identical to TRBD2. Germline V gene lookup returns CDR1 MNHNS and CDR2 SASEGT. The CDR3 extends over 16 amino acids. The trim removed 0 bases at V and 2 bases at J, leaving 1 base unmatched. The CDR3 is CASSEASGGATDTQYF. The DNA for the CDR3 is TGTGCCAGCAGTGAAGCTAGCGGGGGGGCCACAGATACGCAGTATTTT.

This sequence joins TRBV9 and TRBJ2-1, with 13 bases that match TRBD2. The V gene end was trimmed by 4 bases and the J gene end by 11 bases; junction bases not matched to a gene: 6. Germline-derived CDR1 and CDR2 are SGDLS and YYNGEE. This CDR3 region has 14 residues. The CDR3 coding sequence is TGTGCCAGCAGCCTCCGGACTAGCGGGGGACAGCAGTTCTTC. Amino acid sequence: CASSLRTSGGQQFF.

The chain carries TRBV29-1 and TRBJ2-2; 7 nucleotides align to TRBD1. J was trimmed by 4 bases and V by 6 bases; bases with no gene match: 11. In germline, CDR1 is SQVTM, CDR2 ANQGSEA. This CDR3 contains 15 residues. The CDR3 region is CSVFRGSGSTGELFF. The CDR3 DNA follows: TGCAGCGTCTTCAGGGGGTCGGGGTCCACCGGGGAGCTGTTTTTT.

CDR3: CASTLDRYEQYF. The CDR3 DNA sequence: TGTGCCAGCACCCTGGACCGTTACGAGCAGTACTTC. The chain recombines TRBV5-8 with TRBJ2-7, with D uncertain. In germline, CDR1 is SGHTS, CDR2 YDEGEE. The CDR3 is 12 residues long. The V end lost 6 bases, the J end lost 4 bases, and 11 bases lay between the germline ends.

This clone was seen only a few times. The chain carries TRBV11-3 and TRBJ2-5; 7 bases match TRBD2. The germline V gene encodes CDR1 SGHNT and CDR2 YENEEA. V gave up 4 bases and J gave up 5 bases; unmatched junction bases: 10. The CDR3 sequence is 15 residues long. The CDR3 bases are TGTGCCAGCAGCTCGCCCGCGGGAGAGGTCGAGACCCAGTACTTC. It specifies CASSSPAGEVETQYF.

This sequence joins TRBV2 and TRBJ2-7, with no clear D. Per the germline V gene, CDR1 is SNHLY and CDR2 is FYNNEI. Trimming took off 1 base at V and 7 bases at J, with 17 bases between the two ends. The CDR3 loop spans 15 amino acids. In DNA, the CDR3 is TGTGCCAGCAGTGAAGGGCGGATAGCCCCCGGGGAGCAGTACTTC. Translation gives CASSEGRIAPGEQYF.

The gene calls are TRBV5-1 and TRBJ2-2; 9 positions agree with TRBD2. After removal of 6 bases from V and 6 bases from J, the junction contained 9 bases not matched to a gene. Germline V gene data show CDR1 as SGHRS and CDR2 as YFSETQ. This CDR3 is built from 15 residues. As DNA, the CDR3 is TGCGCCAGCAATCCGGGACTAGCTGGGTCCGGGGAGCTGTTTTTT. It codes for CASNPGLAGSGELFF.

The gene calls are TRBV25-1 and TRBJ2-7, with 11 bases that match TRBD1. J gave up 4 bases and V 3 bases, and 8 bases lay outside the gene matches. The CDR3 is made up of 16 amino acids. Germline loops: CDR1 MGHDK, CDR2 SYGVNS. The CDR3 protein is CASSDGKGQGEYEQYF. The CDR3 nucleotides are TGTGCCAGCAGTGACGGCAAGGGACAGGGGGAGTACGAGCAGTACTTC.

The chain joins TRBV6-4 to TRBJ2-3; 10 bases are a match to TRBD2. Germline values: CDR1 MRHNA, CDR2 SNTAGT. Germline trimming cut 0 bases from V and 2 bases from J; bases unmatched to any gene: 2. This CDR3 has 16 residues. This CDR3 is CASSDSAGGPTDTQYF. In DNA, the CDR3 is TGTGCCAGCAGTGACTCAGCGGGAGGGCCCACAGATACGCAGTATTTT.

The genes are TRBV6-1 and TRBJ2-1; 7 bases align to TRBD2. CDR3 length: 13 amino acids. V shed 4 bases and J 8 bases; nucleotides not matched to a gene: 5. In germline, CDR1 is MNHNS, CDR2 SASEGT. This CDR3 is CASSGGDYHEQFF. CDR3 nucleotide sequence: TGTGCCAGCAGTGGGGGGGACTATCATGAGCAGTTCTTC.

The chain employs TRBV7-8 and TRBJ2-6; tentative D call: TRBD2 (5 bases). The length of the CDR3 is 15 residues. Germline CDR1 is SGHVS and CDR2 is FQNEAQ. V was trimmed by 7 bases and J by 2 bases, leaving 12 bases between them. CDR3 protein: CASNPGSAGANVLTF. In DNA form, the CDR3 reads TGTGCCAGCAATCCTGGGAGTGCTGGGGCCAACGTCCTGACTTTC.

The chain recombines TRBV7-9 with TRBJ1-4; 8 positions match TRBD1. Germline V gene lookup returns CDR1 SEHNR and CDR2 FQNEAQ (reference sequence). This CDR3 region has 19 residues. The V and J ends lost 3 bases and 3 bases, in that order; junction bases with no gene match: 15. Here the CDR3 reads CASSFRQGMAYGANEKLFF. The CDR3 DNA reads as TGTGCCAGCAGCTTCAGACAGGGGATGGCTTACGGAGCTAATGAAAAACTGTTTTTT.

The V call is TRBV30, the J call TRBJ2-1, with 14 bases identical to TRBD2. The CDR3 is made up of 16 amino acids. Germline values: CDR1 GTSNPN, CDR2 SVGIG (reference sequence). Unmatched junction bases numbered 2, after V lost 0 bases and J lost 4 bases. DNA of the CDR3: TGTGCCTGGAGTGTAGGGACTAGCGGGAGTTACAATGAGCAGTTCTTC. It encodes CAWSVGTSGSYNEQFF. Full variable domain (rest looked up from reference TRBV30 and TRBJ2-1): SQTIHQWPATLVQPVGSPLSLECTVEGTSNPNLYWYRQAAGRGLQLLFYSVGIGQISSEVPQNLSASRPQDRQFILSSKKLLLSDSGFYLCAWSVGTSGSYNEQFFGPGTRLTVL.

The chain links TRBV6-4 to TRBJ2-3; D possibly matches TRBD1 or TRBD2 (6 bases each). The germline V gene has CDR1 MRHNA and CDR2 SNTAGT. Trimming removed 4 bases at V and 0 bases at J, with 8 bases between. The CDR3 spans 14 residues. This CDR3 is CASSVGGSTDTQYF. DNA of the CDR3: TGTGCCAGCAGTGTGGGGGGCAGCACAGATACGCAGTATTTT.

V is TRBV2 and J is TRBJ2-7; D not certain. V was shortened by 4 bases and J by 5 bases, with 12 bases between the two germline ends. CDR3 size: 13 residues. Germline CDR1 is SNHLY and CDR2 is FYNNEI. CDR3 DNA: TGTGCCAGCAGTGGGCGGTCTTGGGACGAGCAGTACTTC. It specifies CASSGRSWDEQYF.

The chain recombines TRBV21-1 with TRBJ2-7. TRBV21-1 is termed a pseudogene. The CDR3 spans 15 residues. CDR3 amino acids: CASSNRNSLAYEQYF. The CDR3 nucleotides read TGTGCCAGCAGCAATCGAAACAGCCTAGCCTACGAGCAGTACTTC.